Listed below are T cell receptor beta chains from one sample, sequenced in a study of cytomegalovirus exposure and HLA in healthy donors. Sequencing was performed with immunoSEQ multiplex PCR; in TCRdb, only in-frame clones are kept and a portion is missing. The sample includes 55,000 to 70,000 clones, 80% seen only once; the top ten take around 5.9%. Sequencing was performed on PBMCs. These receptors were collected from a male donor in good health and CMV-seronegative. CDR3s include the opening cysteine and the closing phenylalanine or tryptophan. A D gene is named only where the DNA matches it firmly. Clone size is stated in some rows and not others, as once, few, many or a class when expanded.

J gene | V gene | clone size | D gene | CDR3 length | CDR3 DNA | CDR3 protein
TRBJ1-2 | TRBV5-1 | NA | NA | 14 | TGCGCCAGCACCCCAGAGGTGAGCTCATATGGCTACACCTTC | CASTPEVSSYGYTF
TRBJ1-6 | TRBV7-9 | once | NA | 16 | TGTGCCAGCAGCTTAGGAGGGGGACGGCATAATTCACCCCTCCACTTT | CASSLGGGRHNSPLHF
TRBJ1-4 | TRBV4-2 | few | NA | 16 | TGTGCCAGCAGCTCTCCTCCTGAGAATTTTAATGAAAAACTGTTTTTT | CASSSPPENFNEKLFF
TRBJ2-6 | TRBV6-5 | NA | NA | 15 | TGTGCCAGCAGTTACGGGATCTCTGGGGCCAACGTTCTGACTTTC | CASSYGISGANVLTF
TRBJ2-7 | TRBV5-5 | NA | NA | 14 | TGTGCCAGCAGCTTGCCCCTTGCCAGCTACGAGCAGTACTTC | CASSLPLASYEQYF
TRBJ1-6 | TRBV6-5 | NA | NA | 15 | TGTGCCAGCAGTCGAGGACAGTGGGGCAATTCACCCCTCCACTTT | CASSRGQWGNSPLHF
TRBJ2-7 | TRBV9 | NA | NA | 13 | TGTGCCAGCAGCGTGACTACCTCCTACGAGCAGTACTTC | CASSVTTSYEQYF
TRBJ2-5 | TRBV7-9 | NA | TRBD2 | 17 | TGTGCCAGCAGCTTAGGACTAGCGGGGGACATCCAAGAGACCCAGTACTTC | CASSLGLAGDIQETQYF
TRBJ1-4 | TRBV2 | NA | TRBD1 | 15 | TGTGCCAGCAGGCTCCGGACAGGGGGTAATGAAAAACTGTTTTTT | CASRLRTGGNEKLFF
TRBJ1-2 | TRBV4-3 | NA | NA | 16 | TGCGCCAGCAGCCAAGCGCCTCTTCAAGCCTCCTATGGCTACACCTTC | CASSQAPLQASYGYTF
TRBJ2-5 | TRBV11-3 | NA | NA | 15 | TGTGCCAGCAGCTTAGATACCGGAAGCGTCGGGACCCAGTACTTC | CASSLDTGSVGTQYF
TRBJ1-5 | TRBV7-2 | NA | NA | 15 | TGTGCCAGCAGCTTAAGGGTGACAGGCCTTCAGCCCCAGCATTTT | CASSLRVTGLQPQHF
TRBJ1-1 | TRBV9 | once | NA | 15 | TGTGCCAGCAGCGTAGATCCAGGGCTGAACACTGAAGCTTTCTTT | CASSVDPGLNTEAFF
TRBJ1-4 | TRBV5-8 | NA | NA | 14 | TGTGCCAGCAGCCTGGGACACAATAATGAAAAACTGTTTTTT | CASSLGHNNEKLFF
TRBJ1-3 | TRBV28 | NA | TRBD1 | 15 | TGTGCCAGCAGTTACCGCGGGACAGGGGGAAACACCATATATTTT | CASSYRGTGGNTIYF
TRBJ2-5 | TRBV5-1 | NA | TRBD2 | 14 | TGCGCCAGCAGCGTGAGCGGGGGTGAAGAGACCCAGTACTTC | CASSVSGGEETQYF
TRBJ1-2 | TRBV5-1 | NA | TRBD1 | 16 | TGCGCCAGCAGCTTACGGACAGGCGGGGAGAACTATGGCTACACCTTC | CASSLRTGGENYGYTF
TRBJ1-2 | TRBV30 | NA | NA | 12 | TGTGCCTGTTGGGGAGCTAACTATGGCTACACCTTC | CACWGANYGYTF
TRBJ1-4 | TRBV7-3 | NA | NA | 15 | TGTGCCAGCAGCTTATCCCCTGCGGGGAATGAAAAACTGTTTTTT | CASSLSPAGNEKLFF
TRBJ1-4 | TRBV29-1 | NA | NA | 14 | TGCAGCGTTTTGACCGACACAACTAATGAAAAACTGTTTTTT | CSVLTDTTNEKLFF
TRBJ2-7 | TRBV11-2 | NA | NA | 14 | TGTGCCAGCAGCTTAGTTCAGGGGTTGAGAGAGCAGTACTTC | CASSLVQGLREQYF
TRBJ2-7 | TRBV18 | few | NA | 14 | TGTGCCAGCTCACCCCAGGGCGCTTCCTACGAGCAGTACTTC | CASSPQGASYEQYF
TRBJ1-4 | TRBV4-3 | NA | NA | 16 | TGCGCCAGCAGCCAAGATTGGAGGGCAGACGATGAAAAACTGTTTTTT | CASSQDWRADDEKLFF
TRBJ1-6 | TRBV21-1 | NA | NA | 16 | TGTGCCAGCAGCAATGTAGAGGGACAGATATATTCTTCCCTCCACTTT | CASSNVEGQIYSSLHF
TRBJ1-1 | TRBV5-1 | NA | NA | 15 | TGCGCCAGCAGCCCCACGACGGGGGGCGTTATTGAAGCTTTCTTT | CASSPTTGGVIEAFF
TRBJ2-2 | TRBV5-1 | NA | TRBD2 | 18 | TGCGCCAGCAGCTTGTCGGCTGGGACTAGCGGGGGACGCGGGGAGCTGTTTTTT | CASSLSAGTSGGRGELFF
TRBJ2-7 | TRBV7-2 | NA | NA | 15 | TGTGCCAGCAGCTACAAGACTGATATGGGCTACGAGCAGTACTTC | CASSYKTDMGYEQYF
TRBJ1-1 | TRBV4-3 | few | TRBD1 | 14 | TGCGCCAGCAGCCACCTTGACAGGGACGCTGAAGCTTTCTTT | CASSHLDRDAEAFF
TRBJ2-3 | TRBV4-2 | NA | TRBD2 | 20 | TGTGCCAGCAGCCAGAGAAGGGGACTAGCGGGGGGGGAATTCACAGATACGCAGTATTTT | CASSQRRGLAGGEFTDTQYF
TRBJ2-7 | TRBV5-1 | NA | TRBD2 | 16 | TGCGCCAGCAGCTTGGGCGGGAGACAGCTCTCCTACGAGCAGTACTTC | CASSLGGRQLSYEQYF
TRBJ2-3 | TRBV2 | NA | TRBD2 | 15 | TGTGCCAGCAGTAGCCCGGGACTAGAAGCCGGTACGCAGTATTTT | CASSSPGLEAGTQYF
TRBJ2-5 | TRBV7-9 | NA | TRBD1 | 17 | TGTTCCAGCAGCCCGACAGGGGCGATCCAGTACCAAGAGACCCAGTACTTC | CSSSPTGAIQYQETQYF
TRBJ2-2 | TRBV4-3 | once | TRBD1 | 17 | TGCGCCAGCAGCCAAGATAAGGGCAGGGGGACGGGCGGGGAGCTGTTTTTT | CASSQDKGRGTGGELFF
TRBJ1-5 | TRBV5-6 | NA | NA | 15 | TGTGCCAGCAGCTTCTTTTCGGGGGACAATCAGCCCCAGCATTTT | CASSFFSGDNQPQHF